The 18 T cell receptor beta chains given below trace back to one sample, sequenced in a study of control samples from healthy donors and cancer patients. Only in-frame clones appear in the TCRdb table, and some are missing; sequencing was by immunoSEQ multiplex PCR. The sample includes about 170,000 clones, 94% of them seen just once. Source material: blood. The source of these receptors is a woman aged 18-29 years in good health.

The J gene is TRBJ2-6, the V gene TRBV6-5, with D unclear. Per the germline V gene, CDR1 is MNHEY and CDR2 is SVGAGI. The V and J ends lost 0 bases and 2 bases respectively, with 8 bases between them. The CDR3 consists of 16 residues. This CDR3 is CASSYSPGPGANVLTF. CDR3 sequence (DNA): TGTGCCAGCAGTTACTCGCCCGGACCTGGGGCCAACGTCCTGACTTTC.

This chain connects TRBV6-5 to TRBJ2-1; 8 bases are a match to TRBD2. V lost 5 bases and J lost 6; bases outside the gene matches: 9. Germline CDR1 is MNHEY and CDR2 is SVGAGI. The CDR3 is 15 amino acids. CDR3 sequence (DNA): TGTGCCAGCAGTCCCACTAGCGGAGCTAGCAATGAGCAGTTCTTC. It yields the protein CASSPTSGASNEQFF.

The V gene is TRBV7-9, the J gene TRBJ2-7; D is ambiguous. V gave up 0 bases and J gave up 3 bases, with 12 bases separating them. The CDR3 has 15 residues. Germline CDR1 reads SEHNR; CDR2 reads FQNEAQ (reference sequence). The CDR3 DNA reads as TGTGCCAGCAGCTTAGCGCTAGGGCAGTACTACGAGCAGTACTTC. It yields the protein CASSLALGQYYEQYF. Drawing the rest from reference TRBV7-9 and TRBJ2-7, the complete variable domain is DTGVSQNPRHKITKRGQNVTFRCDPISEHNRLYWYRQTLGQGPEFLTYFQNEAQLEKSRLLSDRFSAERPKGSFSTLEIQRTEQGDSAMYLCASSLALGQYYEQYFGPGTRLTVT.

This rearrangement joins TRBV10-3 to TRBJ2-7, with a tentative D call TRBD1 (7 bases). Trimming removed 4 bases at V and 5 bases at J, with 9 bases between. Germline CDR1 is ENHRY and CDR2 is SYGVKD. CDR3 length equals 12 residues. The CDR3 bases are TGTGCCATCAGTGCCAGGGGGGACGAGCAGTACTTC. As protein: CAISARGDEQYF.

The gene calls are TRBV28 and TRBJ2-2; 7 nucleotides match TRBD1. J lost 9 bases, V lost 5 bases, and 3 bases had no gene match. This CDR3 is built from 12 residues. Germline CDR1 is MDHEN and CDR2 is SYDVKM. DNA of the CDR3: TGTGCCAGCAGTAGACAGGGACGGGAGCTGTTTTTT. Translation gives CASSRQGRELFF.

CDR3 in DNA: TGTGCCAGCAGCCGAGGGACTAGCGGGGGGCGTTACAATGAGCAGTTCTTC. Translating gives CASSRGTSGGRYNEQFF. J is TRBJ2-1 and V is TRBV11-3, with TRBD2 identical over 15 bases. This CDR3 is 17 amino acids long. V was pared by 5 bases and J by 4 bases, with 6 bases of the junction left unmatched. CDR1 SGHNT and CDR2 YENEEA come from the germline V gene.

This clone was seen only a few times. The chain joins TRBV28 to TRBJ1-2, with 10 positions matching TRBD1. The V gene's germline CDR1 is MDHEN and CDR2 SYDVKM. The CDR3 sequence is 14 residues long. The V and J ends lost 4 bases and 7 bases, in that order; junction bases with no gene match: 6. CDR3 loop: CASSSDRGRSGYTF. The CDR3 DNA reads TGTGCCAGCAGTTCCGACAGGGGGCGGTCTGGCTACACCTTC.

V gene TRBV6-1 combines with J gene TRBJ1-2; D ambiguous. Trimming shortened V by 2 bases and J by 5 bases, and 6 bases separated the two germline ends. Looked up from germline, CDR1 is MNHNS and CDR2 is SASEGT. The CDR3 spans 12 residues. In DNA form, the CDR3 reads TGTGCCAGCAGTGAATCCGGGTATGGCTACACCTTC. Translated: CASSESGYGYTF.

The chain uses TRBV29-1 and TRBJ2-3; 11 bases align to TRBD1. CDR1 SQVTM and CDR2 ANQGSEA come from the germline V gene. The CDR3 contains 15 residues. Unmatched junction bases numbered 13, after V lost 8 bases and J lost 6 bases. CDR3 region: CSYVSGQGAPDTQYF. In DNA, the CDR3 is TGCAGCTATGTGTCCGGACAGGGGGCGCCGGATACGCAGTATTTT.

The V and J genes are TRBV7-3 and TRBJ1-2, with 11 bases that match TRBD1. The CDR3 sequence is 15 residues long. Germline CDR1 reads SGHTA; CDR2 reads FQGTGA. The V and J ends lost 2 bases and 6 bases, in that order; junction bases with no gene match: 5. CDR3 in DNA: TGTGCCAGCAGCTTATTGGGACAGGGGGTGGATGGCTACACCTTC. It specifies CASSLLGQGVDGYTF.

This sequence joins TRBV7-9 and TRBJ2-3; TRBD1 matches 7 bases. Germline CDR1 and CDR2: SEHNR and FQNEAQ (reference sequence). This CDR3 has 14 amino acids. The J segment lost 9 bases and the V segment lost 5 bases, leaving 11 bases of the junction unmatched. The CDR3: CASSPGTEIDTQYF. The CDR3 DNA reads TGTGCCAGCAGCCCTGGGACAGAAATCGACACGCAGTATTTT.

The chain carries TRBV10-3 and TRBJ2-1; D might be TRBD1 or TRBD2, each matching 6 bases. The V gene lost 0 bases and the J gene lost 2 bases, with 11 bases spanning the gap. In germline, CDR1 is ENHRY, CDR2 SYGVKD. This CDR3 is 16 amino acids long. The CDR3 here is CAISESRGGPYNEQFF. In DNA form, the CDR3 reads TGTGCCATCAGTGAGTCTAGAGGGGGGCCCTACAATGAGCAGTTCTTC.

The chain is built from TRBV2 and TRBJ2-5; no clear D gene. V shed 2 bases and J shed 2 bases, with 12 bases lying between them. The CDR3 length is 15 residues. The V gene's germline CDR1 is SNHLY and CDR2 FYNNEI. For the CDR3, the DNA is TGTGCCAGCAGTGAATTTTGGGGTTGGCAAGAGACCCAGTACTTC. Translated, it gives CASSEFWGWQETQYF.

The chain carries TRBV4-1 and TRBJ2-1; 11 positions agree with TRBD2. Germline lookup yields CDR1 MGHRA and CDR2 YSYEKL. V trimming: 1 base; J trimming: 8 bases; junction bases outside the gene matches: 4. The CDR3 covers 15 residues. CDR3 coding DNA: TGCGCCAGCAGCCAAGTACTAGCGGGAGCGGATGAGCAGTTCTTC. It is translated as CASSQVLAGADEQFF.

This chain links TRBV5-1 with TRBJ1-4; D gene uncertain. The CDR3 extends over 15 amino acids. V was pared by 4 bases and J by 0 bases, with 10 bases between. Germline CDR1 and CDR2: SGHRS and YFSETQ. The CDR3 bases are TGCGCCAGCAGCATAGAGCCGGCAACTAATGAAAAACTGTTTTTT. This encodes CASSIEPATNEKLFF.

J is TRBJ2-1 and V is TRBV15; 9 bases map to TRBD2. Trimming removed 5 bases from V and 8 bases from J; junction bases left unmatched: 10. The CDR3 is made up of 15 amino acids. The germline CDR1 and CDR2 sequences are LNHNV and YYDKDF (reference sequence). The CDR3 region has the DNA TGTGCCACCAGCTCCCCCGGGACTAGCTTCGATGAGCAGTTCTTC. Residues: CATSSPGTSFDEQFF.

V gene TRBV11-2 combines with J gene TRBJ1-6; no firm D call. This CDR3 has 17 residues. Between the trimmed V and J ends, which lost 7 bases and 11 bases, there was a span of 27 bases. Germline V gene sequence: CDR1 SGHAT, CDR2 FQNNGV. CDR3 bases: TGTGCCAGCACCCCCACTACATGGGGTCACAAATTAACACCCCTCCACTTT. Its translation is CASTPTTWGHKLTPLHF.

The chain is built from TRBV3-1 (or the pseudogene TRBV3-2) and TRBJ2-5; 10 bases agree with TRBD2. CDR1 is LGHDT, CDR2 YNNKEL, per germline (reference sequence). Trimming removed 7 bases from V and 3 bases from J; junction bases left unmatched: 11. This CDR3 has 16 amino acids. CDR3 in amino acids: CASTRSGGAGEETQYF. In DNA form, the CDR3 reads TGTGCCAGCACCCGAAGCGGGGGGGCCGGGGAAGAGACCCAGTACTTC.